This T cell receptor delta chain was observed in a study of gamma-delta T cells after stem cell transplantation. TCRdb reapplied CATT to the RT-PCR reads. This repertoire shows about 2,200 delta-chain clones, about 33% found once; its top ten account for over 35%. CDR1 and CDR2 from the germline V gene are GEAIGNYY and EKD. V shed 4 bases, J shed 0 bases, and the junction held 8 bases outside the gene matches. This CDR3 has 17 residues. The receptor was isolated from a human donor. It is not recorded whose cells these are; they may come from a transplant donor. What was sequenced was gamma-delta T cells. The chain uses TRDV2 and TRDJ1; 12 bases line up with TRDD3. The CDR3 nucleotides read TGTGCCTGTGATGCTGTACTGGGGGATACCAACACCGATAAACTCATCTTT. It codes for CACDAVLGDTNTDKLIF.